The rows below give T cell receptor beta chains drawn from one sample of a study of blood T cell repertoires in COVID-19. The repertoire was sequenced with immunoSEQ multiplex PCR; TCRdb's copy has only in-frame clones and lacks some. Of approximately 250,000 clones in the sample, less than 90% were seen once. The sample consisted of peripheral blood. The receptors were gathered from a man aged 55 to 70 who had recovered from COVID-19. Each CDR3 is given with its conserved first and last residue. The D gene is left open where the match is weak. The size of a clone is reported for some rows only, either as once, few or many, or as a class for expanded clones.

v_call	d_call	cdr3_length	j_call	clone_size	cdr3_aa	cdr3_nt
TRBV15	TRBD1	16	TRBJ2-7	NA	CATSRPGTGRPYEQYF	TGTGCCACCAGCAGGCCCGGGACAGGGCGCCCGTACGAGCAGTACTTC
TRBV19	NA	16	TRBJ1-1	NA	CASSILGLQGFTEAFF	TGTGCCAGTAGTATTTTAGGGCTACAGGGATTTACTGAAGCTTTCTTT
TRBV7-9	NA	13	TRBJ1-2	NA	CASSPGGIYGYTF	TGTGCCAGCAGCCCGGGGGGTATCTATGGCTACACCTTC
TRBV12-3/TRBV12-4	NA	12	TRBJ1-1	NA	CASSTLNTEAFF	TGTGCCAGCAGTACTTTGAACACTGAAGCTTTCTTT
TRBV9	TRBD1	15	TRBJ1-2	once	CASSSRTGLPGGYTF	TGTGCCAGCAGCTCGCGGACAGGGCTGCCGGGTGGCTACACCTTC
TRBV9	TRBD2	13	TRBJ2-7	NA	CASSEGLAGEQYF	TGTGCCAGCAGCGAGGGACTAGCGGGAGAGCAGTACTTC
TRBV6-5	NA	15	TRBJ2-2	NA	CASRPPVAGTGELFF	TGTGCCAGCAGACCCCCGGTTGCTGGCACCGGGGAGCTGTTTTTT
TRBV5-1	NA	15	TRBJ1-6	NA	CASSPPGDRNSPLHF	TGCGCCAGCAGCCCCCCGGGGGATCGGAATTCACCCCTCCACTTT
TRBV7-9	NA	15	TRBJ1-1	NA	CASSHQSQGSAEAFF	TGTGCCAGCAGCCACCAGTCACAGGGTTCCGCTGAAGCTTTCTTT
TRBV12-3/TRBV12-4	NA	13	TRBJ1-2	NA	CASSPRTVHGYTF	TGTGCCAGCAGTCCACGGACAGTACATGGCTACACCTTC
TRBV14	NA	13	TRBJ1-2	NA	CASSQDQVYGYTF	TGTGCCAGCAGCCAAGACCAGGTCTATGGCTACACCTTC
TRBV19	NA	14	TRBJ1-2	NA	CASTKTVLGYGYTF	TGTGCCAGTACCAAGACAGTTCTTGGCTATGGCTACACCTTC
TRBV7-9	TRBD1	14	TRBJ1-4	NA	CASSSTGSWEKLFF	TGTGCCAGCAGCTCGACAGGGAGTTGGGAAAAACTGTTTTTT
TRBV28	NA	16	TRBJ2-7	many	CASSPAGGVLSYEQYF	TGTGCCAGCAGTCCCGCGGGTGGGGTCTTATCCTACGAGCAGTACTTC
TRBV7-9	TRBD2	15	TRBJ2-5	NA	CASSLVAGGPETQYF	TGTGCCAGCAGCTTAGTTGCGGGAGGTCCGGAGACCCAGTACTTC
TRBV28	TRBD1	17	TRBJ1-5	few	CASRNRDRGYSNQPQHF	TGTGCCAGCAGAAACCGGGACAGGGGTTATAGCAATCAGCCCCAGCATTTT
TRBV4-2	NA	17	TRBJ2-2	few	CASSQDGRTQNTGELFF	TGTGCCAGCAGCCAGGACGGACGGACACAGAACACCGGGGAGCTGTTTTTT
TRBV20-1	NA	15	TRBJ2-1	once	CSASRSPYPYNEQFF	TGCAGTGCTAGTCGGTCTCCTTACCCCTACAATGAGCAGTTCTTC
TRBV4-2	TRBD1	16	TRBJ2-3	once	CASSRAGGAATDTQYF	TGTGCCAGCAGCCGAGCAGGGGGCGCGGCCACAGATACGCAGTATTTT
TRBV5-1	TRBD2	16	TRBJ2-2	NA	CASSSGGGADTGELFF	TGCGCCAGCAGCTCGGGCGGGGGGGCCGACACCGGGGAGCTGTTTTTT
TRBV5-4	TRBD1	15	TRBJ1-2	NA	CASSGRQGPNYGYTF	TGTGCCAGCAGCGGACGACAGGGGCCCAACTATGGCTACACCTTC
TRBV3-1/TRBV3-2	TRBD1	15	TRBJ1-2	NA	CASSQGSGQGGGYTF	TGTGCCAGCAGCCAAGGATCGGGACAGGGTGGAGGCTACACCTTC
TRBV7-2	NA	14	TRBJ2-6	NA	CASNRVGGANVLTF	TGTGCCAGCAATCGGGTGGGTGGGGCCAACGTCCTGACTTTC
TRBV7-2	NA	11	TRBJ2-1	NA	CASSVLNEQFF	TGTGCCAGCAGCGTCCTCAATGAGCAGTTCTTC
TRBV6-5	NA	13	TRBJ2-1	NA	CASSYDADSEQFF	TGTGCCAGCAGTTACGATGCCGACTCTGAGCAGTTCTTC
TRBV5-1	TRBD1	19	TRBJ1-2	NA	CASSLGSTGSLGTAMGYTF	TGCGCCAGCAGCTTGGGGTCTACGGGGTCGCTCGGGACAGCTATGGGCTACACCTTC
TRBV4-1	TRBD2	18	TRBJ2-7	NA	CASSHSQTTSGRLDEQYF	TGCGCCAGCAGCCACTCACAAACCACTAGCGGGAGGCTCGACGAGCAGTACTTC
TRBV28	NA	12	TRBJ1-6	once	CASSSGSLPLHF	TGTGCCAGCAGTTCAGGTTCCCTACCCCTCCACTTT
TRBV6-1	NA	16	TRBJ1-3	NA	CASSERLPGAGNTIYF	TGTGCCAGCAGTGAACGCCTTCCGGGAGCTGGAAACACCATATATTTT
TRBV6-1	NA	15	TRBJ1-5	NA	CASSEGRGSNQPQHF	TGTGCCAGCAGTGAAGGCAGGGGTAGCAATCAGCCCCAGCATTTT
TRBV7-9	NA	16	TRBJ1-6	NA	CASSLLRGGYNSPLHF	TGTGCCAGCAGCTTACTTCGGGGAGGCTATAATTCACCCCTCCACTTT
TRBV4-2	TRBD1	18	TRBJ1-2	NA	CASSHAGTGGPTDYGYTF	TGTGCCAGCAGCCATGCCGGGACAGGGGGCCCTACGGACTATGGCTACACCTTC
TRBV18	TRBD2	16	TRBJ2-5	NA	CASSPPFSGGSGAQYF	TGTGCCAGCTCACCACCGTTTAGCGGGGGCTCCGGGGCCCAGTACTTC
TRBV5-4	NA	15	TRBJ2-5	NA	CASSLAVVGEETQYF	TGTGCCAGCAGCTTGGCCGTTGTAGGGGAAGAGACCCAGTACTTC
TRBV5-6	TRBD1	19	TRBJ2-7	NA	CASSSTQRTQGSRSYEQYF	TGTGCCAGCAGCTCCACCCAACGTACACAGGGGTCGCGCTCCTACGAGCAGTACTTC
TRBV18	NA	13	TRBJ1-1	NA	CASSQPGEGKAFF	TGTGCCAGCTCCCAACCGGGGGAGGGAAAAGCTTTCTTT
TRBV5-1	NA	13	TRBJ2-5	NA	CASSPTGFSAQYF	TGCGCCAGCAGCCCCACAGGCTTCTCGGCCCAGTACTTC
TRBV19	NA	15	TRBJ1-1	NA	CASSIYAGPNTEAFF	TGTGCCAGTAGTATATACGCAGGTCCCAACACTGAAGCTTTCTTT
TRBV5-5	TRBD2	17	TRBJ2-3	NA	CASSLAPTSGKTDTQYF	TGTGCCAGCAGCCTGGCCCCGACTAGCGGGAAGACAGATACGCAGTATTTT
TRBV4-1	NA	15	TRBJ2-7	NA	CASSHRDLFSYEQYF	TGCGCCAGCAGCCATCGGGACTTGTTCTCCTACGAGCAGTACTTC
TRBV27	TRBD1	13	TRBJ2-7	NA	CASSRQGLYEQYF	TGTGCCAGCAGCCGACAGGGTTTGTACGAGCAGTACTTC
TRBV7-2	NA	13	TRBJ1-5	NA	CASSLGDNQPQHF	TGTGCCAGCAGCTTAGGAGATAATCAGCCCCAGCATTTT
TRBV5-1	NA	16	TRBJ2-6	NA	CASSLEGTLGANVLTF	TGCGCCAGCAGCTTGGAGGGGACACTTGGGGCCAACGTCCTGACTTTC
TRBV7-2	TRBD2	15	TRBJ2-3	once	CASSTPSGGPDTQYF	TGTGCCAGCAGCACCCCTAGCGGGGGGCCAGATACGCAGTATTTT
TRBV6-5	TRBD1	15	TRBJ1-1	NA	CASRSHRGMNTEAFF	TGTGCCAGCAGAAGCCACAGGGGTATGAACACTGAAGCTTTCTTT
TRBV5-6	TRBD1	18	TRBJ2-5	NA	CASSPRQGTVGTRETQYF	TGTGCCAGCAGCCCGCGACAGGGGACCGTTGGGACAAGAGAGACCCAGTACTTC
TRBV13	NA	15	TRBJ2-3	NA	CASSKTAAGTDTQYF	TGTGCCAGCAGCAAGACAGCTGCGGGCACAGATACGCAGTATTTT
TRBV19	NA	16	TRBJ2-2	NA	CASSGGQNARAGELFF	TGTGCCAGTAGTGGCGGACAGAACGCAAGGGCCGGGGAGCTGTTTTTT
TRBV5-1	TRBD2	15	TRBJ2-3	NA	CASSSPVAGGDTQYF	TGCGCCAGCAGCTCCCCCGTAGCGGGGGGGGATACGCAGTATTTT
TRBV30	TRBD1	15	TRBJ2-7	NA	CAWSLTGRGSSEQYF	TGTGCCTGGAGTCTAACGGGCAGGGGGTCGAGCGAGCAGTACTTC
TRBV11-3	NA	15	TRBJ2-2	once	CASSRGMANTGELFF	TGTGCCAGCAGCAGAGGGATGGCCAACACCGGGGAGCTGTTTTTT
TRBV18	NA	13	TRBJ2-5	NA	CASSPRLQETQYF	TGTGCCAGCTCACCACGTCTACAAGAGACCCAGTACTTC
TRBV18	NA	12	TRBJ1-1	NA	CASSQQGPEAFF	TGTGCCAGCTCACAACAGGGTCCTGAAGCTTTCTTT
TRBV5-4	TRBD1	14	TRBJ1-1	NA	CASARDRLNTEAFF	TGTGCCAGCGCGCGGGACAGGCTTAACACTGAAGCTTTCTTT
TRBV28	NA	15	TRBJ1-5	NA	CASVASEGPNQPQHF	TGTGCCAGTGTGGCCTCGGAGGGACCCAATCAGCCCCAGCATTTT